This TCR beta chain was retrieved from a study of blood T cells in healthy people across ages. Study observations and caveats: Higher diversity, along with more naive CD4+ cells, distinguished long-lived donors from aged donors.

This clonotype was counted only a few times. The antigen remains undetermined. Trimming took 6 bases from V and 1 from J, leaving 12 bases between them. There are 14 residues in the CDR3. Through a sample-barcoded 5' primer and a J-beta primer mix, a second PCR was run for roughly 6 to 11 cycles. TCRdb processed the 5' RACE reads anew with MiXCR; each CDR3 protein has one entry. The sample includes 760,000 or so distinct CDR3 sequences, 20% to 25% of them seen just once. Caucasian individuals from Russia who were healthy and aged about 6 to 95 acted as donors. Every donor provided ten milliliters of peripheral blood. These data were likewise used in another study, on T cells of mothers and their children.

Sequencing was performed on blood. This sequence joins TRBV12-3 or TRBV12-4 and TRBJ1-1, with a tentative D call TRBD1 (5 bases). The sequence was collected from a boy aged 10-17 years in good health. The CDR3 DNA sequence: TGTGCCAGCAGGCCCGGGACGCCGAACACTGAAGCTTTCTTT. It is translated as CASRPGTPNTEAFF.